This TCR beta chain was documented in a study of shared clonotypes between healthy human individuals. Findings and caveats of the study: Shared across a handful of donors were roughly 5% of the naive CD4 clonotypes.

This CDR3 is built from 14 residues. Trimming stripped 4 bases from V and 3 bases from J, with 11 bases between. Germline lookup yields CDR1 SGHNT and CDR2 YYREEE (reference sequence). The repertoire was sequenced with immunoSEQ multiplex PCR; TCRdb's copy has only in-frame clones and lacks some. The sample comprises millions of clones, over 85% of which are singletons, and 0.1% to 0.15% rests with the top ten. With regard to this clone: Its antigen is as yet unknown.

This chain links TRBV5-4 with TRBJ1-5; D not resolved. The sample taken for sequencing was naive CD4+ T cells sorted from blood. As for subset: CD45RA+ positively selected. This clonotype was sampled from a man aged 18-30 years in good health. Here the CDR3 DNA reads TGTGCCAGCAGCCGAGCGGGCTACAATCAGCCCCAGCATTTT. Translated: CASSRAGYNQPQHF.